This T cell receptor (beta chain) was found in a study of human T cells and chemical hapten exposure. Study overall: Alopecia areata, totalis and universalis patients, mostly female, were included.

Many counts were recorded for this clonotype. TCRdb analysed the RACE reads with MiXCR anew, one entry per CDR3 protein. The sample holds some 350,000 distinct CDR3 sequences; approximately 6.3% are singletons and the top ten take around 8.2%. The V end was cut by 8 bases, the J end by 1 base, with 12 bases between. Germline values: CDR1 MNHNY, CDR2 SVGAGI (reference sequence). The CDR3 sequence is 13 residues long. Specified time point: patch test 1, 2 weeks after DPC sensitization. Treatment defined: therapeutic diphenylcyclopropenone sensitization with weekly scalp DPC. The sequenced sample was whole blood, obtained in connection with sensitization to the hapten diphenylcyclopropenone (DPC). The chain uses TRBV6-6 and TRBJ2-7; possibly TRBD1 or TRBD2 for D (5 bases each). The clonotype originates from a woman aged 18-29 years with alopecia areata. Some clones in this sample may be carry-over from other donors' samples. CDR3 sequence reads: CASCRDRSYEQYF. The DNA of the CDR3 is TGTGCCAGCTGCCGGGACCGATCCTACGAGCAGTACTTC.